The clone carrying this T cell receptor (beta chain) was seen a single time. This entry comes from a study of blood T cells in healthy people across ages. A second PCR, run for about 6 to 11 cycles, used a sample-barcoded 5' primer plus a J-beta primer mix. TCRdb ran MiXCR on the 5' RACE reads and lists one entry per CDR3 protein. The table lists 980,000 or so distinct CDR3 sequences, about 48% of them singletons. The authors isolated at least 6 million PBMCs per sample. There were at least 6 micrograms of total RNA extracted from every sample. This CDR3 has 17 amino acids. Germline CDR1 SGDLS, CDR2 YYNGEE. The V end lost 0 bases, the J end lost 0 bases, and 15 bases lay between the germline ends.

V gene TRBV9 combines with J gene TRBJ1-2; no clear D gene. This clonotype originated in a man aged 30 to 39 in good health. Sample: blood. CDR3 residues: CASSVGPSSAANYGYTF. The CDR3, as DNA: TGTGCCAGCAGCGTAGGCCCCTCTAGTGCGGCTAACTATGGCTACACCTTC. Filled out from reference TRBV9 and TRBJ1-2, the complete variable domain reads DSGVTQTPKHLITATGQRVTLRCSPRSGDLSVYWYQQSLDQGLQFLIQYYNGEERAKGNILERFSAQQFPDLHSELNLSSLELGDSALYFCASSVGPSSAANYGYTFGSGTRLTVV.